The 3 T cell receptor beta chains presented below share a single source sample, sequenced in a study of T cell changes during pregnancy in multiple sclerosis. Clones were sequenced by immunoSEQ multiplex PCR, and TCRdb holds only the in-frame ones, with some missing. The sample records just over 55,000 clones, approximately 90% being singletons. The sequencing used peripheral blood, collected after pregnancy. These receptors came from a female donor in good health, enrolled as a control in a pregnancy study.

The J gene is TRBJ1-1, the V gene TRBV28; the D is unclear. Germline loops: CDR1 MDHEN, CDR2 SYDVKM. There are 11 residues in the CDR3. V lost 5 bases and J lost 8, with 9 bases in between. The CDR3 sequence: CASSLMQEAFF. The DNA of the CDR3 is TGTGCCAGCAGTCTCATGCAGGAAGCTTTCTTT.

The chain employs TRBV12-5 and TRBJ2-5; 7 bases line up with TRBD2. The CDR3 is made up of 15 amino acids. V trimming: 5 bases; J trimming: 2 bases; junction bases outside the gene matches: 8. Per germline, CDR1 LGHNT and CDR2 FRNRAP. CDR3 loop: CASGALGGGQETQYF. CDR3 in DNA: TGTGCTAGTGGTGCCCTTGGGGGGGGGCAAGAGACCCAGTACTTC.

This rearrangement joins TRBV7-9 to TRBJ1-5; the D is unclear. Germline CDR1 and CDR2: SEHNR and FQNEAQ (reference sequence). V lost 3 bases to trimming and J lost 6 bases, with 6 bases between them. There are 12 residues in the CDR3. The CDR3 sequence is CASSFWAQPQHF. As DNA, the CDR3 is TGTGCCAGCAGCTTCTGGGCTCAGCCCCAGCATTTT.